The 32 T cell receptor beta chains in this list originate from one sample, sequenced in a study of shared clonotypes between healthy human individuals. Assay used: immunoSEQ multiplex PCR; TCRdb lists only in-frame clones, some missing. In the table there are some 2,400,000 clones, roughly 95% of which are singletons. Sequenced material: naive CD4+ T cells sorted from blood. Subset specified: CD45RA+ positively selected. These receptors were collected from a man aged 18 to 30 in good health.

A single count supports this clone. The rearrangement uses TRBV27 and TRBJ1-4; perhaps TRBD1 as D (5 bases). The germline V gene encodes CDR1 MNHEY and CDR2 SMNVEV (reference sequence). The V and J ends lost 6 bases and 1 base respectively, with 12 bases between them. This CDR3 region has 15 residues. CDR3 coding DNA: TGTGCCAGCAGGCAAGTCGGGGGAACTAATGAAAAACTGTTTTTT. The encoded protein is CASRQVGGTNEKLFF.

This rearrangement joins TRBV5-1 to TRBJ2-5; 8 bases agree with TRBD2. The CDR3 has 14 residues. Germline loops: CDR1 SGHRS, CDR2 YFSETQ. V lost 4 bases and J lost 5; bases outside the gene matches: 7. This CDR3 reads CASSPGLASETQYF. The CDR3 nucleotides are TGCGCCAGCAGCCCCGGACTAGCATCTGAGACCCAGTACTTC.

This sequence joins TRBV27 and TRBJ2-5; the D gene is possibly TRBD1 (5 bases). Germline V gene lookup returns CDR1 MNHEY and CDR2 SMNVEV (reference sequence). Trimming pared 5 bases from V and 2 bases from J, leaving 12 bases between. This CDR3 spans 14 amino acids. CDR3 DNA: TGTGCCAGCAGTCCAGGGCAGGGTCAAGAGACCCAGTACTTC. Translating gives CASSPGQGQETQYF.

The rearrangement joins TRBV11-3 to TRBJ1-1; the D is unclear. This CDR3 has 18 residues. Germline values: CDR1 SGHNT, CDR2 YENEEA. The ends were cut back, 5 bases at V and 0 bases at J, with 22 bases in the middle. The CDR3 sequence is CASSGHGGERSVNTEAFF. The CDR3 DNA is TGTGCCAGCAGCGGTCACGGAGGTGAGCGCTCGGTGAACACTGAAGCTTTCTTT.

V is TRBV5-8 and J is TRBJ2-5; 7 nucleotides agree with TRBD2. Trimming removed 6 bases from V and 1 base from J; junction bases left unmatched: 6. CDR3 size: 14 residues. In germline, CDR1 is SGHTS, CDR2 YDEGEE. CDR3 sequence: CASTMGGVQETQYF. DNA for the CDR3: TGTGCCAGCACCATGGGAGGGGTCCAAGAGACCCAGTACTTC.

The chain links TRBV2 to TRBJ1-2, with D unclear. The germline V gene has CDR1 SNHLY and CDR2 FYNNEI. V gave up 3 bases and J gave up 7 bases, with 12 bases separating them. The CDR3 loop spans 13 amino acids. In DNA, the CDR3 is TGTGCCAGCAGTGAGGGCTCTGGAAGTGGCTACACCTTC. Its protein is CASSEGSGSGYTF.

The rearrangement uses TRBV5-1 and TRBJ1-1; TRBD1 agrees at 9 bases. With V trimmed by 4 bases and J by 1 base, 11 bases remained unmatched. CDR3 length: 17 residues. Germline assignment: CDR1 SGHRS and CDR2 YFSETQ. In DNA, the CDR3 is TGCGCCAGCAGCCCGCGACAGGGGGGTATTACGAACACTGAAGCTTTCTTT. This gives the protein CASSPRQGGITNTEAFF.

The chain couples TRBV19 to TRBJ1-5, with TRBD1 as a possible D gene (5 bases). The CDR3 is made up of 15 amino acids. The germline V and J ends were trimmed by 0 bases and 1 base, with 7 bases remaining between them. Germline CDR1 reads LNHDA; CDR2 reads SQIVND (reference sequence). The CDR3 bases are TGTGCCAGTAGTATAGAGGGGCAGAGCAATCAGCCCCAGCATTTT. Encoded protein: CASSIEGQSNQPQHF. Full variable domain (remainder filled in from reference TRBV19 and TRBJ1-5): DGGITQSPKYLFRKEGQNVTLSCEQNLNHDAMYWYRQDPGQGLRLIYYSQIVNDFQKGDIAEGYSVSREKKESFPLTVTSAQKNPTAFYLCASSIEGQSNQPQHFGDGTRLSIL.

J is TRBJ1-4 and V is TRBV5-1; D unclear. V shed 4 bases and J shed 1 base, with 17 bases lying between them. Per germline, CDR1 SGHRS and CDR2 YFSETQ. This CDR3 spans 17 amino acids. CDR3 region: CASSPGSRAGTNEKLFF. CDR3 DNA: TGCGCCAGCAGCCCAGGTTCTCGGGCGGGAACTAATGAAAAACTGTTTTTT. Based on the CDR3 plus reference TRBV5-1 and TRBJ1-4, the full variable domain is KAGVTQTPRYLIKTRGQQVTLSCSPISGHRSVSWYQQTPGQGLQFLFEYFSETQRNKGNFPGRFSGRQFSNSRSEMNVSTLELGDSALYLCASSPGSRAGTNEKLFFGSGTQLSVL.

This chain uses TRBV6-1 with TRBJ1-5; no clear D gene. The CDR3 is 12 amino acids. The V end lost 4 bases, the J end lost 7 bases, and 8 bases lay between the germline ends. Germline values: CDR1 MNHNS, CDR2 SASEGT. CDR3 sequence (DNA): TGTGCCAGCAGTGTTCGAGGACAGCCCCAGCATTTT. Its protein is CASSVRGQPQHF.

V gene TRBV9 combines with J gene TRBJ1-1, with D possibly TRBD1 on 6 matching bases. The CDR3 extends over 15 amino acids. V was clipped by 0 bases and J by 1 base, with 10 bases between them. In germline, CDR1 is SGDLS, CDR2 YYNGEE. CDR3 loop: CASSVVTGPNTEAFF. In DNA form, the CDR3 reads TGTGCCAGCAGCGTAGTCACAGGGCCGAACACTGAAGCTTTCTTT.

The chain carries TRBV6-6 and TRBJ1-2, with 11 bases lining up with TRBD1. Germline V lookup: CDR1 MNHNY, CDR2 SVGAGI (reference sequence). The CDR3 is 16 amino acids. V lost 0 bases, J lost 4 bases, and 4 bases stayed unmatched. This CDR3 reads CASSYSRDRGTYGYTF. CDR3 sequence (DNA): TGTGCCAGCAGTTACTCGAGGGACAGGGGGACCTATGGCTACACCTTC.

This chain joins TRBV6-1 and TRBJ1-3; 7 bases agree with TRBD1. The CDR3 sequence is 14 residues long. Germline V CDR1 and CDR2: MNHNS, SASEGT. J was trimmed by 4 bases and V by 11 bases; bases with no gene match: 11. The DNA for the CDR3 is TGTGCCCTGCGGGAGGGGGCTCCAGGAAACACCATATATTTT. Translation gives CALREGAPGNTIYF.

The V and J genes are TRBV30 and TRBJ1-5; weak D call: TRBD1 (6 bases). Per the germline V gene, CDR1 is GTSNPN and CDR2 is SVGIG (reference sequence). Deletions cut 0 bases from V and 2 bases from J, with 14 bases between. The CDR3 extends over 16 amino acids. CDR3 sequence: CAWSVPGARGNQPQHF. CDR3 DNA: TGTGCCTGGAGTGTACCAGGGGCGCGGGGCAATCAGCCCCAGCATTTT.

This chain uses TRBV7-3 with TRBJ2-3; 12 bases line up with TRBD1. The V segment lost 5 bases and the J segment 5 bases; nucleotides outside the gene matches: 8. CDR3 size: 16 residues. Germline lookup yields CDR1 SGHTA and CDR2 FQGTGA. The CDR3 nucleotides read TGTGCCAGCAGCCTTTCCCGGGACAGGGGGCAAGATACGCAGTATTTT. Protein sequence: CASSLSRDRGQDTQYF.

The chain couples TRBV10-3 to TRBJ1-1, with D tentatively TRBD1 (5 bases). CDR1 is ENHRY and CDR2 is SYGVKD in the germline V gene. V lost 5 bases, J lost 9 bases, and 10 bases lay in between. CDR3 length equals 11 residues. The CDR3 sequence: CAISPGRKAFF. The DNA for the CDR3 is TGTGCCATCAGTCCGGGGCGCAAAGCTTTCTTT.

The chain uses TRBV6-5 and TRBJ2-2; 8 bases line up with TRBD1. The CDR3 runs 14 residues. Germline loops: CDR1 MNHEY, CDR2 SVGAGI. V lost 6 bases, J lost 4 bases, and 4 bases stayed unmatched. CDR3 coding DNA: TGTGCCAGCAGGGATACAGGGGGCACCGGGGAGCTGTTTTTT. Translating it yields CASRDTGGTGELFF.

Points on this clone: The same CDR3 arises from other DNA sequences in this sample as well. The chain combines TRBV5-1 with TRBJ2-2, with 8 bases identical to TRBD1. The CDR3 is 15 amino acids. The germline CDR1 and CDR2 sequences are SGHRS and YFSETQ. With V trimmed by 4 bases and J by 3 bases, 5 bases remained unmatched. The CDR3 coding sequence is TGCGCCAGCAGCCTAGGACAGGGTGACACCGGGGAGCTGTTTTTT. This encodes CASSLGQGDTGELFF.

The CDR3 reads CAIKGRDQETQYF. The CDR3 DNA is TGTGCCATTAAAGGCCGGGACCAAGAGACCCAGTACTTC. V and J are TRBV10-3 and TRBJ2-5; D is ambiguous. CDR3 length: 13 amino acids. The V end lost 9 bases, the J end lost 0 bases, and 11 bases lay between the germline ends. Germline CDR1 reads ENHRY; CDR2 reads SYGVKD.

The V and J genes are TRBV5-1 and TRBJ2-5; 10 bases are shared with TRBD1. Germline CDR1 reads SGHRS; CDR2 reads YFSETQ. Trimming cost V 3 bases and J 5 bases; bases outside gene matches: 4. The CDR3 is 14 amino acids. The DNA for the CDR3 is TGCGCCAGCAGCTATCGGACAGGGGGGGAGACCCAGTACTTC. This encodes CASSYRTGGETQYF.

This chain uses TRBV7-3 with TRBJ2-5; 10 bases fit TRBD1. The germline V gene encodes CDR1 SGHTA and CDR2 FQGTGA. The CDR3 spans 15 residues. Unmatched junction bases numbered 4, after V lost 2 bases and J lost 4 bases. The CDR3 loop reads CASSLSRDRGETQYF. The DNA of the CDR3 is TGTGCCAGCAGCTTATCCCGGGACAGGGGAGAGACCCAGTACTTC.

V is TRBV6-1 and J is TRBJ2-4; D perhaps matches TRBD2 (5 bases). The V gene lost 6 bases and the J gene lost 0 bases, with 6 bases spanning the gap. This CDR3 is 13 amino acids long. Germline CDR1 and CDR2: MNHNS and SASEGT. The CDR3 DNA is TGTGCCAGCAGCGGGAAAGCCAAAAACATTCAGTACTTC. It yields the protein CASSGKAKNIQYF.

This rearrangement joins TRBV9 to TRBJ2-5; D may be TRBD1 (6 bases). From germline, CDR1 is SGDLS and CDR2 YYNGEE. Trimming left V 4 bases short and J 5 bases short, with 15 bases between. The CDR3 contains 14 residues. CDR3 coding DNA: TGTGCCAGCAGCCAGAGACAGGTATCGGAGACCCAGTACTTC. Translated, it gives CASSQRQVSETQYF. Full variable domain (outside the CDR3, taken from reference TRBV9 and TRBJ2-5): DSGVTQTPKHLITATGQRVTLRCSPRSGDLSVYWYQQSLDQGLQFLIQYYNGEERAKGNILERFSAQQFPDLHSELNLSSLELGDSALYFCASSQRQVSETQYFGPGTRLLVL.

The chain joins TRBV18 to TRBJ2-2; 8 bases align to TRBD2. V was pared by 4 bases and J by 4 bases, with 8 bases of the junction left unmatched. Germline V lookup: CDR1 KGHSH, CDR2 LQKENI. The CDR3 runs to 16 residues. The CDR3 loop is CASSLPGLGGTGELFF. The CDR3 DNA follows: TGTGCCAGCTCACTTCCGGGACTAGGCGGCACCGGGGAGCTGTTTTTT.

The V call is TRBV5-6, the J call TRBJ1-4; the D is unclear. Trimming stripped 0 bases from V and 5 bases from J, with 11 bases between. Germline V lookup: CDR1 SGHDT, CDR2 YYEEEE. There are 15 residues in the CDR3. The CDR3 here is CASSLGYSFNEKLFF. The CDR3 coding sequence is TGTGCCAGCAGCTTGGGGTACAGCTTCAATGAAAAACTGTTTTTT. The full variable domain, its missing parts supplied by reference TRBV5-6 and TRBJ1-4, is DAGVTQSPTHLIKTRGQQVTLRCSPKSGHDTVSWYQQALGQGPQFIFQYYEEEERQRGNFPDRFSGHQFPNYSSELNVNALLLGDSALYLCASSLGYSFNEKLFFGSGTQLSVL.

The chain combines TRBV19 with TRBJ1-5, with 7 bases matching TRBD1. There are 16 residues in the CDR3. V shed 6 bases and J 0 bases; nucleotides not matched to a gene: 8. In germline, CDR1 is LNHDA, CDR2 SQIVND (reference sequence). The CDR3 spells CASSGTASLSNQPQHF. The CDR3 bases are TGTGCCAGTAGCGGGACAGCTTCACTTAGCAATCAGCCCCAGCATTTT.

The chain has TRBV18 and TRBJ1-1; TRBD1 is a possible D gene (6 bases). The germline V and J ends were trimmed by 3 bases and 8 bases, with 10 bases remaining between them. The CDR3 is 12 amino acids. Germline CDR1 KGHSH, CDR2 LQKENI. The CDR3 is CASSPRQEEAFF. The CDR3 DNA reads TGTGCCAGCTCACCTCGACAGGAAGAAGCTTTCTTT.

The genes are TRBV30 and TRBJ1-4; D not certain. Trimming shortened V by 5 bases and J by 4 bases, and 11 bases separated the two germline ends. The CDR3 is 13 amino acids. From germline, CDR1 is GTSNPN and CDR2 SVGIG (reference sequence). CDR3 residues: CAWSPAVNEKLFF. The CDR3 DNA follows: TGTGCCTGGTCCCCCGCCGTTAATGAAAAACTGTTTTTT.

This chain uses TRBV4-3 with TRBJ2-1, with D uncertain. The CDR3 is 16 amino acids. Looked up from germline, CDR1 is LGHNA and CDR2 is YSLEER. Trimming took 0 bases from V and 0 from J, leaving 9 bases between them. CDR3 sequence: CASSQDRRSSYNEQFF. As DNA, the CDR3 is TGCGCCAGCAGCCAAGATAGAAGGAGCTCCTACAATGAGCAGTTCTTC.

The chain uses TRBV7-2 and TRBJ1-6; D is unclear. This CDR3 has 18 residues. Germline V gives CDR1 SGHTA, CDR2 FQGNSA. Trimming removed 5 bases from V and 0 bases from J, with 17 bases in between. The CDR3: CASSQTVELSSYNSPLHF. The CDR3 DNA is TGTGCCAGCAGCCAGACCGTAGAGCTGAGCTCCTATAATTCACCCCTCCACTTT.

The rearrangement joins TRBV7-9 to TRBJ2-7, with 12 positions matching TRBD1. The length of the CDR3 is 15 residues. After removal of 5 bases from V and 6 bases from J, the junction contained 8 bases not matched to a gene. Germline values: CDR1 SEHNR, CDR2 FQNEAQ (reference sequence). The CDR3 sequence is CASSQGQGAYAEQYF. DNA of the CDR3: TGTGCCAGCAGCCAGGGACAGGGGGCTTATGCCGAGCAGTACTTC.

This chain uses TRBV2 with TRBJ1-2; TRBD1 is a possible D gene (6 bases). Germline V CDR1 and CDR2: SNHLY, FYNNEI. V dropped 3 bases and J dropped 4 bases, with 18 bases sitting between them. This CDR3 contains 16 residues. The CDR3 region has the DNA TGTGCCAGCAGTGATCCCGGGGGGCCAGAGAGCTATGGCTACACCTTC. It translates to CASSDPGGPESYGYTF.